This is a list of T cell receptor beta chains from one sample in a study of memory CD4+ T cells and cytomegalovirus serostatus. This table comes from immunoSEQ multiplex PCR, and its TCRdb copy is limited to in-frame clones, with some not included. This table has 48,000 or so clones, about 77% appearing once. The sequenced material came from memory CD4+ T cells from blood. The receptors originated from an adult in good health and CMV-seronegative. The CDR3 runs from the conserved cysteine through the conserved F or W. The order of the fields is J gene, D gene, clone size, V gene, CDR3 protein, CDR3 DNA. The D gene is left open where the match is weak. Clone size appears in some rows only: once, few, many, or a class for an expanded clone.

j_gene: TRBJ2-5
d_gene: NA
abundance: few
v_gene: TRBV7-9
CDR3aa: CASSLVSQGAQYF
CDR3nt: TGTGCCAGCAGCTTAGTATCCCAAGGGGCCCAGTACTTC

j_gene: TRBJ1-1
d_gene: NA
abundance: once
v_gene: TRBV5-6
CDR3aa: CASSLVGRGRGTEAFF
CDR3nt: TGTGCCAGCAGCTTGGTTGGCAGGGGCAGGGGCACTGAAGCTTTCTTT

j_gene: TRBJ1-2
d_gene: NA
abundance: NA
v_gene: TRBV1
CDR3aa: CTSSPGEEYQNYGYTF
CDR3nt: TGCACCAGCAGCCCTGGGGAGGAATACCAAAACTATGGCTACACCTTC

j_gene: TRBJ2-2
d_gene: NA
abundance: few
v_gene: TRBV2
CDR3aa: CASSGLFPGELFF
CDR3nt: TGTGCCAGCAGTGGACTCTTCCCCGGGGAGCTGTTTTTT

j_gene: TRBJ1-4
d_gene: NA
abundance: NA
v_gene: TRBV7-2
CDR3aa: CASSFWGRNEKLFF
CDR3nt: TGTGCCAGCAGCTTTTGGGGGCGGAATGAAAAACTGTTTTTT

j_gene: TRBJ2-7
d_gene: NA
abundance: NA
v_gene: TRBV18
CDR3aa: CASSPSGGYGRYEQYF
CDR3nt: TGTGCCAGCTCACCGAGTGGCGGCTACGGTCGCTACGAGCAGTACTTC

j_gene: TRBJ2-5
d_gene: NA
abundance: NA
v_gene: TRBV2
CDR3aa: CASREQGKGETQYF
CDR3nt: TGTGCCAGCAGAGAACAGGGAAAGGGAGAGACCCAGTACTTC

j_gene: TRBJ1-1
d_gene: TRBD1
abundance: NA
v_gene: TRBV11-2
CDR3aa: CASSPRDSWNTEAFF
CDR3nt: TGTGCCAGCAGCCCAAGGGACAGTTGGAACACTGAAGCTTTCTTT

j_gene: TRBJ1-1
d_gene: NA
abundance: NA
v_gene: TRBV7-9
CDR3aa: CASSYSQRGDTEAFF
CDR3nt: TGTGCCAGCAGCTACTCACAGAGGGGGGACACTGAAGCTTTCTTT

j_gene: TRBJ1-3
d_gene: TRBD1
abundance: NA
v_gene: TRBV9
CDR3aa: CASSVSQGARNTIYF
CDR3nt: TGTGCCAGCAGCGTGTCACAGGGGGCAAGAAACACCATATATTTT

j_gene: TRBJ2-1
d_gene: NA
abundance: NA
v_gene: TRBV27
CDR3aa: CASSLTGVNEQFF
CDR3nt: TGTGCCAGCAGTTTGACAGGTGTCAATGAGCAGTTCTTC

j_gene: TRBJ2-2
d_gene: NA
abundance: NA
v_gene: TRBV10-1
CDR3aa: CASSERTATGELFF
CDR3nt: TGCGCCAGCAGTGAGAGGACAGCCACCGGGGAGCTGTTTTTT

j_gene: TRBJ2-2
d_gene: TRBD2
abundance: NA
v_gene: TRBV11-2
CDR3aa: CASSPRLRGKNTGELFF
CDR3nt: TGTGCCAGCAGCCCGAGGCTGCGGGGGAAGAACACCGGGGAGCTGTTTTTT

j_gene: TRBJ2-5
d_gene: NA
abundance: NA
v_gene: TRBV7-2
CDR3aa: CASSLSPQETQYF
CDR3nt: TGTGCCAGCAGCTTAAGCCCCCAAGAGACCCAGTACTTC

j_gene: TRBJ2-2
d_gene: NA
abundance: once
v_gene: TRBV5-6
CDR3aa: CASSTRQGGGTGELFF
CDR3nt: TGTGCCAGCAGCACCAGACAGGGAGGGGGCACCGGGGAGCTGTTTTTT

j_gene: TRBJ2-6
d_gene: NA
abundance: NA
v_gene: TRBV18
CDR3aa: CASSPGGYSGANVLTF
CDR3nt: TGTGCCAGCTCACCTGGGGGATACTCTGGGGCCAACGTCCTGACTTTC

j_gene: TRBJ2-3
d_gene: NA
abundance: NA
v_gene: TRBV2
CDR3aa: CASSDGGGGTDTQYF
CDR3nt: TGTGCCAGCAGTGATGGCGGGGGCGGCACAGATACGCAGTATTTT

j_gene: TRBJ1-3
d_gene: NA
abundance: NA
v_gene: TRBV23-1
CDR3aa: CASRRLGRAYPSGNTIYF
CDR3nt: TGCGCCAGCAGACGCCTGGGCAGGGCCTATCCCTCTGGAAACACCATATATTTT

j_gene: TRBJ2-3
d_gene: NA
abundance: NA
v_gene: TRBV2
CDR3aa: CASNPGDRPSTDTQYF
CDR3nt: TGTGCCAGCAATCCGGGGGACAGACCTAGCACAGATACGCAGTATTTT

j_gene: TRBJ1-1
d_gene: NA
abundance: NA
v_gene: TRBV28
CDR3aa: CASSLGGVEAFF
CDR3nt: TGTGCCAGCAGTTTAGGAGGGGTTGAAGCTTTCTTT

j_gene: TRBJ2-3
d_gene: NA
abundance: NA
v_gene: TRBV6-5
CDR3aa: CASSYSGRNTDTQYF
CDR3nt: TGTGCCAGCAGTTACTCGGGGCGGAACACAGATACGCAGTATTTT

j_gene: TRBJ2-7
d_gene: NA
abundance: NA
v_gene: TRBV18
CDR3aa: CASSPPLRGEQYF
CDR3nt: TGTGCCAGCTCACCACCGTTGCGCGGAGAGCAGTACTTC

j_gene: TRBJ1-2
d_gene: NA
abundance: NA
v_gene: TRBV30
CDR3aa: CAWNQVGYGYTF
CDR3nt: TGTGCCTGGAATCAGGTCGGCTATGGCTACACCTTC

j_gene: TRBJ2-7
d_gene: NA
abundance: once
v_gene: TRBV6-1
CDR3aa: CASSELSYEQYF
CDR3nt: TGTGCCAGCAGTGAACTGAGTTACGAGCAGTACTTC

j_gene: TRBJ1-2
d_gene: NA
abundance: NA
v_gene: TRBV28
CDR3aa: CASSTTKGRGNYGYTF
CDR3nt: TGTGCCAGCAGTACCACGAAAGGCCGGGGTAACTATGGCTACACCTTC

j_gene: TRBJ2-1
d_gene: NA
abundance: NA
v_gene: TRBV29-1
CDR3aa: CSGTLGGEQFF
CDR3nt: TGCAGCGGCACTTTGGGTGGTGAGCAGTTCTTC

j_gene: TRBJ2-2
d_gene: NA
abundance: NA
v_gene: TRBV4-1
CDR3aa: CASSLETGSTGELFF
CDR3nt: TGCGCCAGCAGCCTAGAAACAGGGTCCACCGGGGAGCTGTTTTTT

j_gene: TRBJ2-1
d_gene: NA
abundance: NA
v_gene: TRBV5-1
CDR3aa: CASSLALRMVQFF
CDR3nt: TGCGCCAGCAGCTTGGCCTTGAGGATGGTGCAGTTCTTC

j_gene: TRBJ1-1
d_gene: NA
abundance: NA
v_gene: TRBV27
CDR3aa: CASSSLGTGQTEAFF
CDR3nt: TGTGCCAGCAGTTCCCTCGGAACAGGGCAGACTGAAGCTTTCTTT

j_gene: TRBJ2-7
d_gene: NA
abundance: NA
v_gene: TRBV18
CDR3aa: CASSPDRGLNPYEQYF
CDR3nt: TGTGCCAGCTCACCAGATCGCGGGCTGAACCCCTACGAGCAGTACTTC

j_gene: TRBJ2-1
d_gene: TRBD2
abundance: NA
v_gene: TRBV2
CDR3aa: CASSERRSSGNNEQFF
CDR3nt: TGTGCCAGCAGTGAAAGGAGGTCTAGCGGAAACAATGAGCAGTTCTTC

j_gene: TRBJ2-2
d_gene: NA
abundance: NA
v_gene: TRBV5-1
CDR3aa: CASSLSTSSGTGELFF
CDR3nt: TGCGCCAGCAGCTTGTCTACTAGCAGCGGCACCGGGGAGCTGTTTTTT

j_gene: TRBJ2-5
d_gene: NA
abundance: NA
v_gene: TRBV18
CDR3aa: CASSPSTALQETQYF
CDR3nt: TGTGCCAGCTCACCAAGCACGGCCTTACAAGAGACCCAGTACTTC

j_gene: TRBJ2-5
d_gene: NA
abundance: NA
v_gene: TRBV19
CDR3aa: CASRNRAVETQYF
CDR3nt: TGTGCCAGTAGAAACAGGGCCGTGGAGACCCAGTACTTC

j_gene: TRBJ2-2
d_gene: NA
abundance: once
v_gene: TRBV7-2
CDR3aa: CASSLGRAGELFF
CDR3nt: TGTGCCAGCAGCTTAGGAAGGGCCGGGGAGCTGTTTTTT

j_gene: TRBJ2-3
d_gene: NA
abundance: NA
v_gene: TRBV5-6
CDR3aa: CASSLGLATDTQYF
CDR3nt: TGTGCCAGCAGCTTGGGGCTAGCAACAGATACGCAGTATTTT

j_gene: TRBJ2-6
d_gene: NA
abundance: NA
v_gene: TRBV2
CDR3aa: CASSVNSGANVLTF
CDR3nt: TGTGCCAGCAGTGTCAACTCTGGGGCCAACGTCCTGACTTTC

j_gene: TRBJ2-7
d_gene: NA
abundance: NA
v_gene: TRBV11-1
CDR3aa: CASSFGGGYEQYF
CDR3nt: TGTGCCAGCAGCTTTGGAGGGGGCTACGAGCAGTACTTC

j_gene: TRBJ2-3
d_gene: NA
abundance: NA
v_gene: TRBV4-1
CDR3aa: CASSQDRTQYF
CDR3nt: TGCGCCAGCAGCCAAGATAGGACGCAGTATTTT

j_gene: TRBJ2-1
d_gene: NA
abundance: NA
v_gene: TRBV14
CDR3aa: CASSQDRGGWSSYNEQFF
CDR3nt: TGTGCCAGCAGCCAAGATCGGGGCGGGTGGAGCTCCTACAATGAGCAGTTCTTC

j_gene: TRBJ1-3
d_gene: NA
abundance: NA
v_gene: TRBV18
CDR3aa: CASSPTPRNTIYF
CDR3nt: TGTGCCAGCTCACCCACCCCGAGAAACACCATATATTTT

j_gene: TRBJ2-3
d_gene: NA
abundance: NA
v_gene: TRBV7-2
CDR3aa: CASSLGPFTDTQYF
CDR3nt: TGTGCCAGCAGCTTAGGTCCATTCACAGATACGCAGTATTTT

j_gene: TRBJ2-5
d_gene: TRBD1
abundance: NA
v_gene: TRBV7-9
CDR3aa: CASSPATGQGFGETQYF
CDR3nt: TGTGCCAGCAGCCCGGCAACGGGACAGGGGTTTGGAGAGACCCAGTACTTC

j_gene: TRBJ1-2
d_gene: NA
abundance: NA
v_gene: TRBV30
CDR3aa: CAWSFSGGRRGYGYTF
CDR3nt: TGTGCCTGGAGTTTTTCTGGGGGGAGGCGCGGCTATGGCTACACCTTC

j_gene: TRBJ1-2
d_gene: NA
abundance: NA
v_gene: TRBV6-1
CDR3aa: CASSEAGVGKSYGYTF
CDR3nt: TGTGCCAGCAGTGAAGCAGGAGTGGGGAAATCCTATGGCTACACCTTC

j_gene: TRBJ2-5
d_gene: NA
abundance: NA
v_gene: TRBV7-9
CDR3aa: CASSSNRDTQETQYF
CDR3nt: TGTGCCAGCAGCTCGAACCGGGACACTCAAGAGACCCAGTACTTC

j_gene: TRBJ2-1
d_gene: NA
abundance: NA
v_gene: TRBV6-5
CDR3aa: CASSRTNDEQFF
CDR3nt: TGTGCCAGCAGTCGGACAAACGATGAGCAGTTCTTC

j_gene: TRBJ1-1
d_gene: TRBD1
abundance: NA
v_gene: TRBV6-5
CDR3aa: CASSYSGQGDTEAFF
CDR3nt: TGTGCCAGCAGTTACTCGGGACAGGGGGATACTGAAGCTTTCTTT

j_gene: TRBJ1-1
d_gene: TRBD1
abundance: NA
v_gene: TRBV6-1
CDR3aa: CASSATGMNTEAFF
CDR3nt: TGTGCCAGCAGTGCGACAGGGATGAACACTGAAGCTTTCTTT

j_gene: TRBJ1-5
d_gene: NA
abundance: NA
v_gene: TRBV30
CDR3aa: CAWNLLGQPQHF
CDR3nt: TGTGCCTGGAATCTTCTCGGTCAGCCCCAGCATTTT

j_gene: TRBJ2-5
d_gene: NA
abundance: NA
v_gene: TRBV6-5
CDR3aa: CASSTGVGRETQYF
CDR3nt: TGTGCCAGCAGTACGGGGGTTGGGAGAGAGACCCAGTACTTC

j_gene: TRBJ2-5
d_gene: NA
abundance: NA
v_gene: TRBV12-5
CDR3aa: CASGLSAAQETQYF
CDR3nt: TGTGCTAGTGGTTTGAGCGCGGCCCAAGAGACCCAGTACTTC

j_gene: TRBJ1-5
d_gene: NA
abundance: few
v_gene: TRBV7-2
CDR3aa: CASSLDGDLNQPQHF
CDR3nt: TGTGCCAGCAGCTTAGACGGGGATTTGAATCAGCCCCAGCATTTT